This T cell receptor (beta chain) was sequenced during a study of CD8+ T cells in alopecia areata. Looking at the study overall: Treatment with tofacitinib (6 to 18 months) was followed by 6 months off drug.

Extracted RNA was reverse transcribed, and the resulting cDNA served as sequencing template. Some clones are missing from TCRdb's copy, which holds only in-frame ones; the method was immunoSEQ multiplex PCR. The sample lists roughly 110,000 clones; 56% were seen once. The V end lost 4 bases, the J end lost 0 bases, and 18 bases lay between the germline ends. The germline CDR1 and CDR2 sequences are SGHNT and YYREEE (reference sequence). The CDR3 is 17 residues long. The treatment: oral pan-JAK inhibitor, 5-10 mg twice daily. In alopecia areata patients, both lesional scalp punch biopsies and peripheral blood were collected.

This chain joins TRBV5-4 and TRBJ2-3; D may be TRBD2 (6 bases). The sample consisted of CD4+ T cells sorted from blood, taken at week 24, from a patient treated with tofacitinib. This sequence was found in a human donor with alopecia areata. The CDR3 DNA is TGTGCCAGCAGCCGGGGGACCCTAACGATGAGCACAGATACGCAGTATTTT. Translation gives CASSRGTLTMSTDTQYF.